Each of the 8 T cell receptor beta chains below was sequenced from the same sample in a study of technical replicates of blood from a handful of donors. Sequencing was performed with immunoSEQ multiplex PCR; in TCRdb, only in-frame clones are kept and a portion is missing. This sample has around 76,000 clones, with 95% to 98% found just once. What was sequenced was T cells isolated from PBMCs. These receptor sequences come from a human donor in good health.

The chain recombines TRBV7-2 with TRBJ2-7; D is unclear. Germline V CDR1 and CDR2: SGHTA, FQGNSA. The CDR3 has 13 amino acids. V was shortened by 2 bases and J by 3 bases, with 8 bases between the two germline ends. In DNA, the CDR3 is TGTGCCAGCAGCTTAACACCTCGCTACGAGCAGTACTTC. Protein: CASSLTPRYEQYF.

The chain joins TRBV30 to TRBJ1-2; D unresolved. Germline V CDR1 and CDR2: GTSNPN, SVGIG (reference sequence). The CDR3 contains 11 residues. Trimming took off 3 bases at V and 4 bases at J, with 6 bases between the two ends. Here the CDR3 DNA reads TGTGCCTGGAGGGGCCCCTATGGCTACACCTTC. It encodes CAWRGPYGYTF.

The CDR3 DNA sequence: TGCGCCTTCCCGGCCAGGCCAGCCCGATCAGAGACCCAGTACTTC. Protein: CAFPARPARSETQYF. The chain employs TRBV10-1 and TRBJ2-5; D not certain. In germline, CDR1 is WNHNN, CDR2 SYGVQD (reference sequence). V lost 11 bases to trimming and J lost 4 bases, with 23 bases between them. This CDR3 has 15 amino acids.

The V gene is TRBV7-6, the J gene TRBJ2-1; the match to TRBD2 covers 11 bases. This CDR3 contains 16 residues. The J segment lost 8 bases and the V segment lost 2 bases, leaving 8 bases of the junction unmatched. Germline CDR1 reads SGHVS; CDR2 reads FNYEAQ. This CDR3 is CASSLITSGGRHEQFF. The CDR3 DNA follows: TGTGCCAGCAGCTTAATCACTAGCGGGGGAAGGCATGAGCAGTTCTTC.

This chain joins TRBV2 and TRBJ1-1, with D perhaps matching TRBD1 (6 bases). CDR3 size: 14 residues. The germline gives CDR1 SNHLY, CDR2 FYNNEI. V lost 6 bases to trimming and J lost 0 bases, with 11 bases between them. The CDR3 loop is CASRKTGMNTEAFF. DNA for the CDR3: TGTGCCAGCAGAAAGACAGGAATGAACACTGAAGCTTTCTTT.

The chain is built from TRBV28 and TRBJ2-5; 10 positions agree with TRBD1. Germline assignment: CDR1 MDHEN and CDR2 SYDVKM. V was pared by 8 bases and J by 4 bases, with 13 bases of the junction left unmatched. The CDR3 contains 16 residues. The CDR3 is CASQRMTGGFGETQYF. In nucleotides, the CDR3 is TGTGCCAGCCAGCGAATGACAGGGGGCTTTGGAGAGACCCAGTACTTC.

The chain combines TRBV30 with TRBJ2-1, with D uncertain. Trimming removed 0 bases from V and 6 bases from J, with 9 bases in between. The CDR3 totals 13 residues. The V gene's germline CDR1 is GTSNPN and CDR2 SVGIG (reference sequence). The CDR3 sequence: CAWSVVGFNEQFF. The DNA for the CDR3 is TGTGCCTGGAGTGTAGTCGGTTTCAATGAGCAGTTCTTC.

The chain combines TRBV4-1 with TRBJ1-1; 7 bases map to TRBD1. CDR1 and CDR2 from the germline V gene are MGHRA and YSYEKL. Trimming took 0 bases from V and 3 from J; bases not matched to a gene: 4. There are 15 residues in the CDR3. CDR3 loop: CASSQERGLHTEAFF. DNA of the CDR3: TGCGCCAGCAGCCAAGAGAGGGGGCTGCACACTGAAGCTTTCTTT.